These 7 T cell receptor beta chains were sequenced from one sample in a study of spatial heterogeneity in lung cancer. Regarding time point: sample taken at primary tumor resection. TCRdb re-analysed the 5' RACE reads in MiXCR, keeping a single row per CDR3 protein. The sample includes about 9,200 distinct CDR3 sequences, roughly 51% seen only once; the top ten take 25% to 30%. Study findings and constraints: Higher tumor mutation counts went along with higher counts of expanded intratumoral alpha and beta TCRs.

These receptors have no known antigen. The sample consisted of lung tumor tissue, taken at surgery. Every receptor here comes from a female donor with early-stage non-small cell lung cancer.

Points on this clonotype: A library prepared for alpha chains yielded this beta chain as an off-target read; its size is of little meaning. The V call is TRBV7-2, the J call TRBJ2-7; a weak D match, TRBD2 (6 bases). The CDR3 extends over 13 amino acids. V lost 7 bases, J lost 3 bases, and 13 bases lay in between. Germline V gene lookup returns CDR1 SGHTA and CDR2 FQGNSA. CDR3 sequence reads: CASKLRGNYEQYF. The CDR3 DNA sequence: TGTGCCAGCAAACTTCGGGGGAACTACGAGCAGTACTTC.

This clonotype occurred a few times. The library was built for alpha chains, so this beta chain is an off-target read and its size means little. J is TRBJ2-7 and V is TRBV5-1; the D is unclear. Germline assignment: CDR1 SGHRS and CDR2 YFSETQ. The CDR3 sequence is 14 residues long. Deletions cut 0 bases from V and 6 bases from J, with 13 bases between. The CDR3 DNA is TGCGCCAGCAGCTTGGGCCCCCCCAGAGGCGAGCAGTACTTC. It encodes CASSLGPPRGEQYF.

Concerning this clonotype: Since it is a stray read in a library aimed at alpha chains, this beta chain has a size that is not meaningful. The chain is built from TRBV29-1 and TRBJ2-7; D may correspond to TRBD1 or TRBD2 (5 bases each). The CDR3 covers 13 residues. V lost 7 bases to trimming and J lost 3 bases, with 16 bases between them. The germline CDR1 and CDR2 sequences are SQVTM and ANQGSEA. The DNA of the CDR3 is TGCAGCGCTGCTCGGGGCATCCTCTACGAGCAGTACTTC. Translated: CSAARGILYEQYF.

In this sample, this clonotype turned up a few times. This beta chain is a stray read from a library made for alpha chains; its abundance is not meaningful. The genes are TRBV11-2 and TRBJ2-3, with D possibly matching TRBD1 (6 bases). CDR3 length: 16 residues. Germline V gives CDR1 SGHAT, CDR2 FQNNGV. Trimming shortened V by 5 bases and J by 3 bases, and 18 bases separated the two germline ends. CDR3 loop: CASSQGAYTGTDTQYF. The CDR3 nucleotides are TGTGCCAGCAGCCAGGGAGCTTACACAGGGACAGATACGCAGTATTTT.

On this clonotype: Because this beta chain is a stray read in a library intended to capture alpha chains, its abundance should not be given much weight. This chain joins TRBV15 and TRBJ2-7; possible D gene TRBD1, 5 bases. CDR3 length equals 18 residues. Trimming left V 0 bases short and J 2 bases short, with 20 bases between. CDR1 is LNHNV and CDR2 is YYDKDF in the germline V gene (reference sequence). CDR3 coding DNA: TGTGCCACCAGCAGAGATAAAGGGCTTAGGGGCTTAGCCTACGAGCAGTACTTC. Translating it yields CATSRDKGLRGLAYEQYF.

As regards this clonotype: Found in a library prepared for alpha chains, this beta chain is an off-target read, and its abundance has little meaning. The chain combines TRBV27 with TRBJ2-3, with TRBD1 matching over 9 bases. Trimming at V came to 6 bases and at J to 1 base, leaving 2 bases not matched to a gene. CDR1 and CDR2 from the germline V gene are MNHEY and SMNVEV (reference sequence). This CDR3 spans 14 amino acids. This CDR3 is CASRGQGRTDTQYF. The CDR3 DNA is TGTGCCAGCAGGGGACAGGGCCGCACAGATACGCAGTATTTT.

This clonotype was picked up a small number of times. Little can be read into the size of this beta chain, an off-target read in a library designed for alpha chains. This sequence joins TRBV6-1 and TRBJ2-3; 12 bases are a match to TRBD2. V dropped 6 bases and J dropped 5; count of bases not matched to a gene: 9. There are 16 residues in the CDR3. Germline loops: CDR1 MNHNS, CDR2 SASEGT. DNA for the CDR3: TGTGCCAGCAGAGCTCGACTAGCGGGGGCTCTAGATACGCAGTATTTT. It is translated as CASRARLAGALDTQYF.